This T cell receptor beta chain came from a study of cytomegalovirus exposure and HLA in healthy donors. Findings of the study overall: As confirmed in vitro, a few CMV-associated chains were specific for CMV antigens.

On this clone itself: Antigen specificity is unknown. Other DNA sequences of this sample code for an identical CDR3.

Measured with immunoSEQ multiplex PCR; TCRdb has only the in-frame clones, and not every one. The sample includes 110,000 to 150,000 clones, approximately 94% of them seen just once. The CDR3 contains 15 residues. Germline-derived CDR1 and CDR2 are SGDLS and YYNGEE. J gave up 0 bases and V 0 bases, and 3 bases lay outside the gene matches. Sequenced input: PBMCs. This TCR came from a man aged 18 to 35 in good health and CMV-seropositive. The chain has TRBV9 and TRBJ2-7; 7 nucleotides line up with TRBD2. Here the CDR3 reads CASSVGAGASYEQYF. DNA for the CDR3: TGTGCCAGCAGCGTAGGCGCGGGAGCCTCCTACGAGCAGTACTTC. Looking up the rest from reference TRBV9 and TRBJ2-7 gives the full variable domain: DSGVTQTPKHLITATGQRVTLRCSPRSGDLSVYWYQQSLDQGLQFLIQYYNGEERAKGNILERFSAQQFPDLHSELNLSSLELGDSALYFCASSVGAGASYEQYFGPGTRLTVT.